These 29 T cell receptor beta chains came from one sample sequenced in a study of blood T cell repertoires in COVID-19. Sequencing used immunoSEQ multiplex PCR; TCRdb keeps in-frame clones, though not all of them. The table includes 80,000 to 100,000 clones, about 96% detected once. Material: peripheral blood. These receptors were collected from a human donor with active COVID-19. The donor label of this sample is uncertain.

The genes are TRBV18 and TRBJ2-1, with TRBD1 as a possible D gene (6 bases). The CDR3 runs to 15 residues. V was trimmed by 3 bases and J by 1 base, leaving 10 bases between them. Germline assignment: CDR1 KGHSH and CDR2 LQKENI. CDR3 residues: CASSPRTASYNEQFF. The CDR3 DNA is TGTGCCAGCTCACCTCGGACAGCGTCCTACAATGAGCAGTTCTTC. Full variable domain (remainder filled in from reference TRBV18 and TRBJ2-1): NAGVMQNPRHLVRRRGQEARLRCSPMKGHSHVYWYRQLPEEGLKFMVYLQKENIIDESGMPKERFSAEFPKEGPSILRIQQVVRGDSAAYFCASSPRTASYNEQFFGPGTRLTVL.

The rearrangement joins TRBV10-1 to TRBJ2-1; 8 bases are a match to TRBD1. Germline-derived CDR1 and CDR2 are WNHNN and SYGVQD (reference sequence). V lost 2 bases to trimming and J lost 6 bases; unmatched junction nucleotides: 9. The CDR3 has 16 residues. CDR3 sequence reads: CASSELLPGQGNEQFF. DNA for the CDR3: TGCGCCAGCAGTGAGCTTCTACCCGGACAGGGCAATGAGCAGTTCTTC.

The rearrangement links TRBV10-3 to TRBJ2-1; TRBD1 might be the D (6 bases). Germline loops: CDR1 ENHRY, CDR2 SYGVKD. Trimming cost V 2 bases and J 8 bases, with 10 bases left between them. The CDR3 spans 13 residues. The CDR3 region has the DNA TGTGCCATCAGTGAGGTACAGGGCTATGAGCAGTTCTTC. Translation: CAISEVQGYEQFF.

The V call is TRBV6-5, the J call TRBJ1-2; unclear D gene. Germline V gives CDR1 MNHEY, CDR2 SVGAGI. Trimming shortened V by 0 bases and J by 3 bases, and 11 bases separated the two germline ends. The CDR3 length is 15 residues. The CDR3 sequence: CASSYSIWEDYGYTF. CDR3 DNA: TGTGCCAGCAGTTACTCGATTTGGGAGGACTATGGCTACACCTTC.

This sequence joins TRBV4-3 and TRBJ2-2; no reliable D call. The V end lost 0 bases, the J end lost 6 bases, and 5 bases lay between the germline ends. Per the germline V gene, CDR1 is LGHNA and CDR2 is YSLEER. CDR3 length: 13 residues. CDR3 coding DNA: TGCGCCAGCAGCCAAGACTTAGCCGGGGAGCTGTTTTTT. Protein: CASSQDLAGELFF.

The gene calls are TRBV19 and TRBJ2-7; TRBD1 might be the D (5 bases). This CDR3 is 13 amino acids long. Germline values: CDR1 LNHDA, CDR2 SQIVND (reference sequence). Trimming took 4 bases from V and 2 from J, leaving 9 bases between them. The CDR3 nucleotides read TGTGCCAGTAGTACCCAGGGCCCCTACGAGCAGTACTTC. This codes for CASSTQGPYEQYF.

The J gene is TRBJ2-1, the V gene TRBV9; 11 nucleotides agree with TRBD2. Germline V gives CDR1 SGDLS, CDR2 YYNGEE. The CDR3 sequence is 14 residues long. The junction had 7 bases not matched to a gene; V was cut back by 4 bases and J by 10 bases. The CDR3 protein is CASSPRTSGPEQFF. CDR3 nucleotides: TGTGCCAGCAGCCCCCGGACTAGCGGGCCCGAGCAGTTCTTC. Looking up the rest from reference TRBV9 and TRBJ2-1 gives the full variable domain: DSGVTQTPKHLITATGQRVTLRCSPRSGDLSVYWYQQSLDQGLQFLIQYYNGEERAKGNILERFSAQQFPDLHSELNLSSLELGDSALYFCASSPRTSGPEQFFGPGTRLTVL.

This chain connects TRBV6-5 to TRBJ1-5; D is ambiguous. This CDR3 region has 13 residues. Per germline, CDR1 MNHEY and CDR2 SVGAGI. Trimming removed 8 bases at V and 2 bases at J, with 10 bases between. The DNA for the CDR3 is TGTGCCAGCTCGGGTAGCCGCAATCAGCCCCAGCATTTT. This codes for CASSGSRNQPQHF.

The chain is built from TRBV5-6 and TRBJ1-1, with D maybe TRBD1 (5 bases). The germline gives CDR1 SGHDT, CDR2 YYEEEE. The CDR3 has 13 residues. Deletions cut 1 base from V and 4 bases from J, with 8 bases between. This CDR3 is CASSLRGFTEAFF. CDR3 coding DNA: TGTGCCAGCAGCTTGAGGGGTTTCACTGAAGCTTTCTTT.

V usage is TRBV7-9 and J usage is TRBJ2-1; possibly TRBD1 for D (6 bases). V was pared by 5 bases and J by 2 bases, with 13 bases between. The CDR3 contains 15 residues. Germline-derived CDR1 and CDR2 are SEHNR and FQNEAQ (reference sequence). The DNA of the CDR3 is TGTGCCAGCAGCCACGCACAGGGTACCTACAATGAGCAGTTCTTC. Its translation: CASSHAQGTYNEQFF.

J is TRBJ2-1 and V is TRBV14, with TRBD2 matching 9 bases. This CDR3 spans 16 amino acids. Unmatched junction bases numbered 9, after V lost 0 bases and J lost 9 bases. Germline values: CDR1 SGHDN, CDR2 FVKESK. The CDR3 region is CASSQEASGIKGEQFF. The CDR3 DNA is TGTGCCAGCAGCCAAGAGGCTAGCGGGATAAAGGGTGAGCAGTTCTTC.

The chain employs TRBV28 and TRBJ2-7; a weak D match, TRBD1 (6 bases). CDR1 and CDR2 from the germline V gene are MDHEN and SYDVKM. This CDR3 region has 11 residues. The germline V and J ends were trimmed by 9 bases and 1 base, with 7 bases remaining between them. The CDR3 DNA sequence: TGTGCCAGTACAGGGTCCTACGAGCAGTACTTC. Amino acids: CASTGSYEQYF.

The rearrangement joins TRBV18 to TRBJ1-1; weak D call: TRBD1 (6 bases). V gave up 4 bases and J gave up 11 bases, with 17 bases separating them. CDR3 length equals 13 residues. Germline loops: CDR1 KGHSH, CDR2 LQKENI. The CDR3 here is CASSQAGDTLAFF. DNA of the CDR3: TGTGCCAGCTCACAGGCAGGGGATACTCTGGCTTTCTTT.

This clone came up once. The J gene is TRBJ2-7, the V gene TRBV19; TRBD1 matches 7 bases. Looked up from germline, CDR1 is LNHDA and CDR2 is SQIVND (reference sequence). This CDR3 is built from 13 residues. V dropped 6 bases and J dropped 1; count of bases not matched to a gene: 3. The CDR3 protein is CASSLDRSYEQYF. The CDR3 nucleotides are TGTGCCAGTAGCCTGGACAGGTCCTACGAGCAGTACTTC.

This chain joins TRBV6-5 and TRBJ2-2, with unresolved D. Germline loops: CDR1 MNHEY, CDR2 SVGAGI. The CDR3 is made up of 13 amino acids. V was cut by 2 bases and J by 8 bases, with 9 bases left in between. DNA of the CDR3: TGTGCCAGCAGTTACCTCTTCCAGGGGGAGCTGTTTTTT. This gives the protein CASSYLFQGELFF.

The chain has TRBV2 and TRBJ2-7, with TRBD1 matching over 9 bases. The CDR3 covers 15 residues. The germline gives CDR1 SNHLY, CDR2 FYNNEI. The J segment lost 6 bases and the V segment lost 2 bases, leaving 8 bases of the junction unmatched. The CDR3 here is CASSETPPTGGEQYF. The CDR3 DNA is TGTGCCAGCAGTGAAACACCCCCGACAGGGGGCGAGCAGTACTTC.

The CDR3 is CASRPPGQGHYEQYF. The CDR3 bases are TGTGCCAGCAGGCCTCCGGGACAGGGACACTACGAGCAGTACTTC. The chain recombines TRBV2 with TRBJ2-7, with TRBD1 matching over 9 bases. There are 15 residues in the CDR3. V lost 6 bases and J lost 3; bases outside the gene matches: 9. Germline V lookup: CDR1 SNHLY, CDR2 FYNNEI.

This sequence joins TRBV7-8 and TRBJ2-5, with D possibly TRBD1 on 7 matching bases. Per the germline V gene, CDR1 is SGHVS and CDR2 is FQNEAQ. Deletions cut 4 bases from V and 5 bases from J, with 14 bases between. This CDR3 is built from 14 residues. CDR3 sequence: CASSSGGPRETQYF. In DNA, the CDR3 is TGTGCCAGCAGCTCAGGGGGGCCACGGGAGACCCAGTACTTC.

This clone was counted a few times. The rearrangement uses TRBV29-1 and TRBJ1-2; 9 nucleotides agree with TRBD1. CDR1 and CDR2 (germline): SQVTM, ANQGSEA. With 5 bases clipped from V and 7 bases from J, the junction kept 8 bases outside the gene matches. The CDR3 spans 13 residues. CDR3 bases: TGCAGCGTTCGGGGACAGGGCACAAGTGGCTACACCTTC. Residues: CSVRGQGTSGYTF.

The chain carries TRBV19 and TRBJ2-7; D ambiguous. Trimming took off 5 bases at V and 0 bases at J, with 11 bases between the two ends. The CDR3 runs 14 residues. Looked up from germline, CDR1 is LNHDA and CDR2 is SQIVND (reference sequence). The CDR3 bases are TGTGCCAGTAGTCCCGATTGGAGCTCCTACGAGCAGTACTTC. Encoded protein: CASSPDWSSYEQYF. Drawing the rest from reference TRBV19 and TRBJ2-7, the complete variable domain is DGGITQSPKYLFRKEGQNVTLSCEQNLNHDAMYWYRQDPGQGLRLIYYSQIVNDFQKGDIAEGYSVSREKKESFPLTVTSAQKNPTAFYLCASSPDWSSYEQYFGPGTRLTVT.

This chain uses TRBV28 with TRBJ2-7; D is perhaps TRBD2 (5 bases). The CDR3 is made up of 15 amino acids. V gave up 4 bases and J gave up 4 bases, with 17 bases separating them. Germline V lookup: CDR1 MDHEN, CDR2 SYDVKM. Here the CDR3 reads CASSSPIARLYEQYF. CDR3 coding DNA: TGTGCCAGCAGTTCCCCCATCGCTAGACTATACGAGCAGTACTTC.

The chain carries TRBV9 and TRBJ2-1; 9 bases match TRBD2. The CDR3 is made up of 15 amino acids. The germline gives CDR1 SGDLS, CDR2 YYNGEE. Trimming removed 2 bases from V and 4 bases from J; junction bases left unmatched: 4. CDR3: CASSVSGGSYNEQFF. DNA of the CDR3: TGTGCCAGCAGCGTGAGCGGGGGGTCATACAATGAGCAGTTCTTC.

The chain joins TRBV2 to TRBJ1-1; the D is unclear. Trimming took off 8 bases at V and 7 bases at J, with 11 bases between the two ends. The germline CDR1 and CDR2 sequences are SNHLY and FYNNEI. The CDR3 is 11 amino acids. CDR3 residues: CASGEGGEAFF. The CDR3 region has the DNA TGTGCCAGCGGAGAGGGCGGTGAAGCTTTCTTT.

The gene calls are TRBV5-6 and TRBJ1-4; 10 nucleotides agree with TRBD1. The CDR3 consists of 15 residues. With V trimmed by 4 bases and J by 8 bases, 8 bases remained unmatched. CDR1 and CDR2 (germline): SGHDT, YYEEEE. The CDR3 region has the DNA TGTGCCAGCAGCCATAGGACAGGGGGAAGGGAAAAACTGTTTTTT. Translated: CASSHRTGGREKLFF. The variable domain in full, completed from reference TRBV5-6 and TRBJ1-4, reads DAGVTQSPTHLIKTRGQQVTLRCSPKSGHDTVSWYQQALGQGPQFIFQYYEEEERQRGNFPDRFSGHQFPNYSSELNVNALLLGDSALYLCASSHRTGGREKLFFGSGTQLSVL.

V and J are TRBV6-5 and TRBJ1-3, with no clear D. This CDR3 contains 15 residues. V was pared by 6 bases and J by 4 bases, with 16 bases between. The germline gives CDR1 MNHEY, CDR2 SVGAGI. DNA for the CDR3: TGTGCCAGCAGGTCCAAGACCACGGGAGGAAACACCATATATTTT. This translates into CASRSKTTGGNTIYF.

This chain joins TRBV19 and TRBJ1-5; weak D call: TRBD1 (5 bases). The CDR3 sequence is 15 residues long. V lost 0 bases and J lost 5, with 11 bases in between. Germline V gene data show CDR1 as LNHDA and CDR2 as SQIVND (reference sequence). This CDR3 reads CASSIEGEGHQPQHF. Here the CDR3 DNA reads TGTGCCAGTAGTATAGAGGGGGAGGGTCATCAGCCCCAGCATTTT.

V and J are TRBV18 and TRBJ2-1; 7 bases fit TRBD1. The CDR3 consists of 14 residues. V shed 3 bases, J shed 4 bases, and the junction held 3 bases outside the gene matches. From germline, CDR1 is KGHSH and CDR2 LQKENI. DNA for the CDR3: TGTGCCAGCTCACCTCGACAGGGATACAATGAGCAGTTCTTC. Translated, it gives CASSPRQGYNEQFF.

This sequence joins TRBV15 and TRBJ2-1, with D unclear. The CDR3 totals 12 residues. V gave up 5 bases and J gave up 4 bases, with 6 bases separating them. Germline V gene sequence: CDR1 LNHNV, CDR2 YYDKDF (reference sequence). The CDR3 DNA sequence: TGTGCCACCAGCTCAATTTACAATGAGCAGTTCTTC. Its translation is CATSSIYNEQFF.

The chain has TRBV9 and TRBJ1-2; 10 nucleotides agree with TRBD1. J gave up 4 bases and V 4 bases, and 7 bases lay outside the gene matches. Germline V gene sequence: CDR1 SGDLS, CDR2 YYNGEE. The CDR3 has 15 amino acids. CDR3 in DNA: TGTGCCAGCAGCACTAGGGACAGGGGATTCTATGGCTACACCTTC. This encodes CASSTRDRGFYGYTF.